This T cell receptor beta chain was recovered during a study of radiation and T cells in renal cell carcinoma. General study points: Top tumor clonotypes rose in blood 2 weeks post-radiation, then contracted.

V was shortened by 3 bases and J by 6 bases, with 17 bases between the two germline ends. The CDR3 consists of 15 residues. Germline V gives CDR1 MGHDK, CDR2 SYGVNS. Points on this clone: The antigen remains undetermined.

Sequencing was performed with immunoSEQ multiplex PCR; in TCRdb, only in-frame clones are kept and a portion is missing. There are some 50,000 clones in the sample; 75% to 85% occur only once, and under 35% lies in the top ten. The time point: baseline pretreatment blood. Indicated treatment: 15 Gy SBRT to primary tumor, nephrectomy 4 weeks later. Serial blood draws occurred at baseline and 2 and 4 weeks post-SBRT. Sample: blood, taken from a patient whose treatment included radiotherapy and nephrectomy. The sequence came from a woman in her seventies with renal cell carcinoma. The V and J genes are TRBV25-1 and TRBJ1-1, with TRBD1 as a possible D gene (5 bases). CDR3 loop: CASSDAQGRVAEAFF. The CDR3 DNA is TGTGCCAGCAGTGACGCCCAGGGTAGAGTTGCTGAAGCTTTCTTT.